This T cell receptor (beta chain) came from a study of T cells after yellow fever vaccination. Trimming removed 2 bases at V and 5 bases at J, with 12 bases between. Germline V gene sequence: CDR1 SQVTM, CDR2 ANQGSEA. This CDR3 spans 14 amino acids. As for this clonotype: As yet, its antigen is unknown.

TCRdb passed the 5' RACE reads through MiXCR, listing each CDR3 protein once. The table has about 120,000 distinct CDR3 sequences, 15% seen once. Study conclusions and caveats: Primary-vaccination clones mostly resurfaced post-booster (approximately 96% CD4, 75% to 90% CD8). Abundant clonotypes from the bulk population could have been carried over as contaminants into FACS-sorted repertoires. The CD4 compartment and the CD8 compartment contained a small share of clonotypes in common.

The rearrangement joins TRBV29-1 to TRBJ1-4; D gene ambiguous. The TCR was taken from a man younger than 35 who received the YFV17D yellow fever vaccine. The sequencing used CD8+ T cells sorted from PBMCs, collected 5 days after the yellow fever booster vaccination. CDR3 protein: CSVERPGKNEKLFF. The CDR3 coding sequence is TGCAGCGTTGAAAGGCCAGGCAAGAATGAAAAACTGTTTTTT.